This TCR beta chain was documented in a study of cytomegalovirus exposure and HLA in healthy donors. Whole-study results and caveats: Using the classifier, cytomegalovirus status was reportedly diagnosed with high specificity and sensitivity. Reportedly, TCR beta sequences accurately predicted HLA-A and HLA-B alleles in most subjects.

Concerning this clone itself: The antigen is not known.

The PCR used 60 Vbeta and 13 Jbeta primers. The table came from immunoSEQ multiplex PCR; TCRdb's copy has only in-frame clones and leaves some out. The data contain roughly 200,000 clones, around three quarters of them seen just once; the ten biggest clones take up approximately 0.73%. Trimming stripped 0 bases from V and 7 bases from J, with 17 bases between. This CDR3 has 16 amino acids. Germline values: CDR1 SGHRS, CDR2 YFSETQ. Unrecorded immune exposures were likely, despite nominal health at sampling. Sequencing was performed on PBMCs. V gene TRBV5-1 combines with J gene TRBJ1-5; no definite D call. The receptor was derived from a middle-aged woman in good health and CMV-seronegative. CDR3 DNA sequence: TGCGCCAGCAGCTTGGGCCCCGCCCAGGAATGGCAGCCCCAGCATTTT. Its protein is CASSLGPAQEWQPQHF.